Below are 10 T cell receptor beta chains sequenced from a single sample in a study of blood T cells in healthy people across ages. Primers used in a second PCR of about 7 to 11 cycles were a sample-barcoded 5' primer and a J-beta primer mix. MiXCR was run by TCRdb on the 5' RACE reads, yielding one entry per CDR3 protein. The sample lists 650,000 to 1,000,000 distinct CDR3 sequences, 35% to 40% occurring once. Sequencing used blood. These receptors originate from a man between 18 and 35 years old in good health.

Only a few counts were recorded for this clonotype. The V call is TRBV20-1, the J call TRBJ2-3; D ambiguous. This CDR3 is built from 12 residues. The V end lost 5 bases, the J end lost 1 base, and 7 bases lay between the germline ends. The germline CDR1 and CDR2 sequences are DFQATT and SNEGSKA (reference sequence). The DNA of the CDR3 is TGCAGTGCTCCGGACGGCACAGATACGCAGTATTTT. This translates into CSAPDGTDTQYF.

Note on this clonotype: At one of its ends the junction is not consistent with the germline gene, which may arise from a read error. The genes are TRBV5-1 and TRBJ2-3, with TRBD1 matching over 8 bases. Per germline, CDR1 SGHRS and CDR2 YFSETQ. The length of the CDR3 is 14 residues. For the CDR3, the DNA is TGCGCCAGCAGCTTGGTTCAGGGGGCAGATACGAAGTATTTT. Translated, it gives CASSLVQGADTKYF.

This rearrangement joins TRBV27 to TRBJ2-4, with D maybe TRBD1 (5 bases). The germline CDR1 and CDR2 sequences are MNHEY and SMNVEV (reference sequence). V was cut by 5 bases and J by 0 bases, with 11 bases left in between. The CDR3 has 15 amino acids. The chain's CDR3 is CASSQGSLAKNIQYF. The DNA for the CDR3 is TGTGCCAGCAGTCAGGGATCCCTAGCCAAAAACATTCAGTACTTC.

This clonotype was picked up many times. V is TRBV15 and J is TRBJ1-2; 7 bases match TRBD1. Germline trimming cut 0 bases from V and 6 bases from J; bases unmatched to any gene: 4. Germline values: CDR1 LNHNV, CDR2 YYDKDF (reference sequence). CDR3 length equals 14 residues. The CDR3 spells CATSRDRTGDGYTF. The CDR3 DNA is TGTGCCACCAGCAGAGATCGAACAGGGGATGGCTACACCTTC.

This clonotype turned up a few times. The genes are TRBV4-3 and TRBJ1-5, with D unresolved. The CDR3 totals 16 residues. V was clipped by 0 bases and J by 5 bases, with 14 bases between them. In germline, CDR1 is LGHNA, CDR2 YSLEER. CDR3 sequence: CASSQDWDVRDQPQHF. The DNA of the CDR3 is TGCGCCAGCAGCCAAGATTGGGATGTGAGGGATCAGCCCCAGCATTTT.

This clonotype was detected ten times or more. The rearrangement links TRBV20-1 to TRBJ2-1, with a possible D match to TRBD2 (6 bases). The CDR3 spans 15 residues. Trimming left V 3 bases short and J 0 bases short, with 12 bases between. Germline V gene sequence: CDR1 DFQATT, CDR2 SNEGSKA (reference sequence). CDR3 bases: TGCAGTGCTAGTAAAGCCGGGAGCTCCTACAATGAGCAGTTCTTC. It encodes CSASKAGSSYNEQFF.

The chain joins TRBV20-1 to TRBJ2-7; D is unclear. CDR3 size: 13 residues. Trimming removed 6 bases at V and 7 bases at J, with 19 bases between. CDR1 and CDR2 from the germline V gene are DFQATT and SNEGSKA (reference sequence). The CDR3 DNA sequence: TGCAGTGCCCCGGAGACGGGTTACAATGAGCAGTACTTC. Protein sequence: CSAPETGYNEQYF.

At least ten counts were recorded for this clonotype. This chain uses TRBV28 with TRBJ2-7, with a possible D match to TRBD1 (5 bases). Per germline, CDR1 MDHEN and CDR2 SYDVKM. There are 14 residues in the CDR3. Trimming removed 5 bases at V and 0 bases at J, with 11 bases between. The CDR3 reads CASSLYRSSYEQYF. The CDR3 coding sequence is TGTGCCAGCAGTCTCTACAGGAGCTCCTACGAGCAGTACTTC. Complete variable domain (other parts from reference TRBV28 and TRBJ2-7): DVKVTQSSRYLVKRTGEKVFLECVQDMDHENMFWYRQDPGLGLRLIYFSYDVKMKEKGDIPEGYSVSREKKERFSLILESASTNQTSMYLCASSLYRSSYEQYFGPGTRLTVT.

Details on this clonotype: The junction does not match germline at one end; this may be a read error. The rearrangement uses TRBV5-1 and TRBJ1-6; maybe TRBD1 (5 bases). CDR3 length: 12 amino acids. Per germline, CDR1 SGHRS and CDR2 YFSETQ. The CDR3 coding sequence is TGCGCCAGCGGCAGGGATAATTCACTCCTCCACTTT. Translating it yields CASGRDNSLLHF.

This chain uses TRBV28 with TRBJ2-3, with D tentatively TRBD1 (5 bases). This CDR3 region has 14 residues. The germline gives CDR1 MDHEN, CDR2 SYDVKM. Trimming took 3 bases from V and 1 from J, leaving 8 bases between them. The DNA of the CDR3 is TGTGCCAGCAGTTTCTTGACAGGCACAGATACGCAGTATTTT. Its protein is CASSFLTGTDTQYF. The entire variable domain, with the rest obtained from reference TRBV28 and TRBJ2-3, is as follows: DVKVTQSSRYLVKRTGEKVFLECVQDMDHENMFWYRQDPGLGLRLIYFSYDVKMKEKGDIPEGYSVSREKKERFSLILESASTNQTSMYLCASSFLTGTDTQYFGPGTRLTVL.